A selection of T cell receptor beta chains follows, all from one sample in a study of cytomegalovirus exposure and HLA in healthy donors. Measured with immunoSEQ multiplex PCR; TCRdb has only the in-frame clones, and not every one. The table lists 90,000 to 120,000 clones, around 80% of them singletons. The specimen was PBMCs. These receptors all come from a woman aged 40-49 years in good health and CMV-seronegative. Each CDR3 is given without its conserved first and last residue.

TRBJ2-7	TRBV5-1	ASSLETSGAYEQY
TRBJ1-1	TRBV15	ATRTGSWNTEAF
TRBJ2-5	TRBV7-9	ASSLYSGDQETQY
TRBJ2-1	TRBV28	ASSTTGKKGAINEQF
TRBJ1-1	TRBV7-2	ASSLRVHATEAF
TRBJ1-2	TRBV30	AWSSGTGEPTNYGYT
TRBJ2-1	TRBV7-9	ASSHPGGSLNEQF
TRBJ2-5	TRBV28	ASRGPFGPQETQY
TRBJ2-1	TRBV5-1	ASSLEVRLAGANEQF
TRBJ1-2	TRBV5-8	ASTPGGGYT
TRBJ2-2	TRBV19	ASSMGGFNTGELF
TRBJ1-2	TRBV7-8	ASSADRRHGYT
TRBJ2-7	TRBV4-3	ASSQGQRGPYEQY
TRBJ1-2	TRBV28	ASSRRDSPLYGYT
TRBJ2-7	TRBV29-1	SVPVGAGAYEQY
TRBJ2-1	TRBV4-1	ASMSSGINEQF
TRBJ1-2	TRBV28	ASSLAAGGYT
TRBJ1-5	TRBV11-2	ASSPQGYDQPQH
TRBJ2-5	TRBV30	AWSAQSVETQY
TRBJ1-4	TRBV9	ASSVGGGRLNEKLF
TRBJ2-1	TRBV5-4	ASSLSGGDYNEQF
TRBJ2-3	TRBV19	ASSISSSLTDTQY
TRBJ2-3	TRBV5-1	ASSLASGISVEQY
TRBJ2-1	TRBV28	ASAAWDEQF
TRBJ1-4	TRBV7-2	ASSPVLQGNEKLF
TRBJ2-5	TRBV2	ASKSGTEQETQY
TRBJ1-5	TRBV6-5	ASSYSPGSNQPQH
TRBJ1-2	TRBV6-1	ASSERGYT
TRBJ1-1	TRBV6-5	ATKTGGAGNTEAF
TRBJ1-2	TRBV30	AWQGGYGYT
TRBJ1-1	TRBV7-2	ASSSSGGNTEAF
TRBJ2-1	TRBV7-2	ASSLLSIAGVSYNEQF
TRBJ1-4	TRBV2	ASDRGPGEKLF
TRBJ2-3	TRBV5-4	ASSLSTSGERRDTQY
TRBJ1-3	TRBV7-2	ASSFLSGTGSGNTIY
TRBJ2-2	TRBV5-1	ASSSGLAGVSGELF
TRBJ2-1	TRBV7-9	SSSFGVAQF
TRBJ2-3	TRBV19	ASSINQAGGTQY
TRBJ1-2	TRBV13	ASSARGTGGVRGYT
TRBJ2-7	TRBV5-4	ASTSGLAGTYEQY
TRBJ2-2	TRBV7-9	AGLGAGELF
TRBJ1-6	TRBV5-6	ASSLGQNNSPLH
TRBJ1-1	TRBV4-3	ASSQDAGRGTEAF
TRBJ2-1	TRBV27	ASSSPKGLAYNEQF
TRBJ2-5	TRBV20-1	STMTGETQY
TRBJ2-1	TRBV6-6	ASSRSGTSANEQF